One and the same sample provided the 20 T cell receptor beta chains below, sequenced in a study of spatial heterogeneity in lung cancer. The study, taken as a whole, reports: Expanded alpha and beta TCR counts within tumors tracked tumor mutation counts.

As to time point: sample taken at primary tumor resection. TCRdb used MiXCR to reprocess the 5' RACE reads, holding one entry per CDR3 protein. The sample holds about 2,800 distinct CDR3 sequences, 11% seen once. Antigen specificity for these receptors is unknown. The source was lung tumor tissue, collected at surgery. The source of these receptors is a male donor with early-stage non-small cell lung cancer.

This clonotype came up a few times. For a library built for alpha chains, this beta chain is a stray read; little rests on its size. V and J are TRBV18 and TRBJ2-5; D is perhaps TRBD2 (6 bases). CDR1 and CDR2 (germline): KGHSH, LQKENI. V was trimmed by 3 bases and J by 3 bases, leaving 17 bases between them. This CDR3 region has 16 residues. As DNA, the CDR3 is TGTGCCAGCTCACCTCTGGGGCTAGCGCCTAAAGAGACCCAGTACTTC. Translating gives CASSPLGLAPKETQYF. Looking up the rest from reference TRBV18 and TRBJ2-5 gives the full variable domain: NAGVMQNPRHLVRRRGQEARLRCSPMKGHSHVYWYRQLPEEGLKFMVYLQKENIIDESGMPKERFSAEFPKEGPSILRIQQVVRGDSAAYFCASSPLGLAPKETQYFGPGTRLLVL.

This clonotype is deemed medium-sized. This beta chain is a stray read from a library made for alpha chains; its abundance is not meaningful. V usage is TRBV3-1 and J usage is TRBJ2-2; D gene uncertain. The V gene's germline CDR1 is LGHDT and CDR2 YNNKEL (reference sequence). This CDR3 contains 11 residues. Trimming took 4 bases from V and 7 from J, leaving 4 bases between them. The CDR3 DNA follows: TGTGCCAGCAGCCGGGTCGGGGAGCTGTTTTTT. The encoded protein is CASSRVGELFF.

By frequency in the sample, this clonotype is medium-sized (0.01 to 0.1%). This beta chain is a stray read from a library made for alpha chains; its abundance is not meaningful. The CDR3 sequence is CASSPRTETQYF. The CDR3, as DNA: TGTGCCAGCAGCCCAAGGACGGAGACCCAGTACTTC. The rearrangement joins TRBV13 to TRBJ2-5; no clear D gene. With 5 bases removed from V and 5 bases from J, the gap between germline ends came to 9 bases. The CDR3 covers 12 residues. From germline, CDR1 is PRHDT and CDR2 FYEKMQ (reference sequence). Combining the CDR3 with reference TRBV13 and TRBJ2-5 gives the whole variable domain AAGVIQSPRHLIKEKRETATLKCYPIPRHDTVYWYQQGPGQDPQFLISFYEKMQSDKGSIPDRFSAQQFSDYHSELNMSSLELGDSALYFCASSPRTETQYFGPGTRLLVL.

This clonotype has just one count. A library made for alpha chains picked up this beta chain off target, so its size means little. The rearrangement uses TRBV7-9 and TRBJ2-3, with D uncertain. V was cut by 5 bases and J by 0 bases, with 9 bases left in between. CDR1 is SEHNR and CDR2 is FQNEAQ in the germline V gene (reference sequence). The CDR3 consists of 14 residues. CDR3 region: CASSPLGSTDTQYF. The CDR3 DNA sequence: TGTGCCAGCAGCCCCTTGGGGAGCACAGATACGCAGTATTTT.

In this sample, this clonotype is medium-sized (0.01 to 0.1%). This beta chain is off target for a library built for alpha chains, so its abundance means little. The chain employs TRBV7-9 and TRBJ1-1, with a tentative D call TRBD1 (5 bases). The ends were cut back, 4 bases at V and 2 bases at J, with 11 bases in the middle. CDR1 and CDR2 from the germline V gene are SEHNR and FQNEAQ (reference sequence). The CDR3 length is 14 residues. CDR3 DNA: TGTGCCAGCAGCTCCCTGACAGAAAACACTGAAGCTTTCTTT. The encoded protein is CASSSLTENTEAFF.

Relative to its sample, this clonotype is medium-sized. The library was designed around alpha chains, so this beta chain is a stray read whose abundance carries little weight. The CDR3 sequence is CASSPPSGSETQYF. The CDR3 DNA is TGTGCCAGCTCACCACCCTCGGGGTCAGAGACCCAGTACTTC. The chain has TRBV18 and TRBJ2-5, with D possibly TRBD2 on 5 matching bases. The CDR3 has 14 residues. The V gene lost 0 bases and the J gene lost 4 bases, with 9 bases spanning the gap. Germline values: CDR1 KGHSH, CDR2 LQKENI.

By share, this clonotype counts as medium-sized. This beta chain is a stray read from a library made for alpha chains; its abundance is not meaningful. The CDR3 spells CASSLGSYEQYF. In nucleotides, the CDR3 is TGTGCCAGCAGTTTAGGTTCCTACGAGCAGTACTTC. This chain joins TRBV28 and TRBJ2-7; D not resolved. The CDR3 has 12 amino acids. Germline CDR1 MDHEN, CDR2 SYDVKM. V lost 2 bases to trimming and J lost 1 base, with 3 bases between them.

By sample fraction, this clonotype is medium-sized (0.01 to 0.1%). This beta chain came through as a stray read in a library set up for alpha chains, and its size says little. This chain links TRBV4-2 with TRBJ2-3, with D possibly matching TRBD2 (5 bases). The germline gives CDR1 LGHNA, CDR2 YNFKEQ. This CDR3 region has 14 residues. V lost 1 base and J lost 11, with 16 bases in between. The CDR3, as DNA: TGTGCCAGCAGCCAAGCGGGATCGTTGGGCGGGCAGTATTTT. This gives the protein CASSQAGSLGGQYF.

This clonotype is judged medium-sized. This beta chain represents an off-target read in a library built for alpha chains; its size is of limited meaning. The CDR3 here is CSATRGQRNSPLHF. The CDR3 DNA reads TGCAGTGCTACCCGAGGGCAGCGTAATTCACCCCTCCACTTT. The chain uses TRBV20-1 and TRBJ1-6; no definite D call. In germline, CDR1 is DFQATT, CDR2 SNEGSKA (reference sequence). V was shortened by 4 bases and J by 6 bases, with 13 bases between the two germline ends. This CDR3 is 14 amino acids long.

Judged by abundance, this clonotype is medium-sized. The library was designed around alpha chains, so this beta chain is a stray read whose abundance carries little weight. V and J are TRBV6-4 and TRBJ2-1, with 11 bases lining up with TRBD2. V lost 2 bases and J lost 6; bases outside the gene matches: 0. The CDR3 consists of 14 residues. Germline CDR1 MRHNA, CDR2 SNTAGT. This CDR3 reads CASSDGTSGNEQFF. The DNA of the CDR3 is TGTGCCAGCAGTGACGGGACTAGCGGCAATGAGCAGTTCTTC.

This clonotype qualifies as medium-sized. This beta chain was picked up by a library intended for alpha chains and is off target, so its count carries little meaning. CDR3 bases: TGTGCCAGCAGTGCGAGAGAACCTGCCACTGAAGCTTTCTTT. This codes for CASSAREPATEAFF. The chain combines TRBV7-6 with TRBJ1-1; D is unresolved. CDR1 and CDR2 (germline): SGHVS, FNYEAQ. The CDR3 spans 14 residues. The V end lost 6 bases, the J end lost 4 bases, and 15 bases lay between the germline ends. Drawing the rest from reference TRBV7-6 and TRBJ1-1, the complete variable domain is GAGVSQSPRYKVTKRGQDVALRCDPISGHVSLYWYRQALGQGPEFLTYFNYEAQQDKSGLPNDRFSAERPEGSISTLTIQRTEQRDSAMYRCASSAREPATEAFFGQGTRLTVV.

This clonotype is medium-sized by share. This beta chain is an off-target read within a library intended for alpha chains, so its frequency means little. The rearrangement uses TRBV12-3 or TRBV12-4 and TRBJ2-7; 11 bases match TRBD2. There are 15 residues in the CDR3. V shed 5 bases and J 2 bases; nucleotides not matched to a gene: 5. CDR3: CASSQGLAEAYEQYF. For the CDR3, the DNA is TGTGCCAGCAGTCAGGGACTAGCGGAAGCCTACGAGCAGTACTTC.

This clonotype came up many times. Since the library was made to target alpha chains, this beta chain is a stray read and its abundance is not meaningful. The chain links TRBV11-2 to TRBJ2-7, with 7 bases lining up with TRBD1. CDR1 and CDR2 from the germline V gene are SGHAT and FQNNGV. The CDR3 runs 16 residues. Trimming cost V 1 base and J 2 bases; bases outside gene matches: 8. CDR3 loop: CASSLAQGIRTYEQYF. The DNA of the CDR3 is TGTGCCAGCAGCTTAGCACAGGGGATTAGGACCTACGAGCAGTACTTC. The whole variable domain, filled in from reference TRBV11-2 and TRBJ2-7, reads EAGVAQSPRYKIIEKRQSVAFWCNPISGHATLYWYQQILGQGPKLLIQFQNNGVVDDSQLPKDRFSAERLKGVDSTLKIQPAKLEDSAVYLCASSLAQGIRTYEQYFGPGTRLTVT.

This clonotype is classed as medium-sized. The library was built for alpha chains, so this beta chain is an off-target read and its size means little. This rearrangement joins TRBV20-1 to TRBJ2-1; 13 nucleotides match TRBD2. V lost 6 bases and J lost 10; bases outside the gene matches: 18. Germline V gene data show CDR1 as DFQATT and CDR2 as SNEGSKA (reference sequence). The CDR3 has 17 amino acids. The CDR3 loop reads CSAPGGRLAGGLREQFF. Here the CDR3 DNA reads TGCAGTGCCCCCGGCGGGCGACTAGCGGGGGGCCTGCGGGAGCAGTTCTTC.

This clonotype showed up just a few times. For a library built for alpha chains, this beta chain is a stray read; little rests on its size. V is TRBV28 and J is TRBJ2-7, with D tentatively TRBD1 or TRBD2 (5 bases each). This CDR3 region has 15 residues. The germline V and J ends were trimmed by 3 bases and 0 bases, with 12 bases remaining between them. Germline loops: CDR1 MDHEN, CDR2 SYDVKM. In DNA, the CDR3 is TGTGCCAGCAGTTTGTCCGGGACCCTCTCCTACGAGCAGTACTTC. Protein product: CASSLSGTLSYEQYF.

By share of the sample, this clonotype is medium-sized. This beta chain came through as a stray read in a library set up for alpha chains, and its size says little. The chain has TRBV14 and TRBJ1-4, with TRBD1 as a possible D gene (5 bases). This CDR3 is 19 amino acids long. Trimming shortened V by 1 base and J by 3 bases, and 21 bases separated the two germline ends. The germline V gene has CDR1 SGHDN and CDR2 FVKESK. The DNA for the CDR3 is TGTGCCAGCAGCCAAGGAAGGGGTGGACGGTTGCTGTCTAATGAAAAACTGTTTTTT. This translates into CASSQGRGGRLLSNEKLFF.

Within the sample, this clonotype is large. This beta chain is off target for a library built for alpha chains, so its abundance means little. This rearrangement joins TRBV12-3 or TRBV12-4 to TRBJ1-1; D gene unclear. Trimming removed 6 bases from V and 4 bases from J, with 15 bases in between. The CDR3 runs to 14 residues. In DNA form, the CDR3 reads TGTGCCAGCAGCCGAACGATCCGACGCACTGAAGCTTTCTTT. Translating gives CASSRTIRRTEAFF.

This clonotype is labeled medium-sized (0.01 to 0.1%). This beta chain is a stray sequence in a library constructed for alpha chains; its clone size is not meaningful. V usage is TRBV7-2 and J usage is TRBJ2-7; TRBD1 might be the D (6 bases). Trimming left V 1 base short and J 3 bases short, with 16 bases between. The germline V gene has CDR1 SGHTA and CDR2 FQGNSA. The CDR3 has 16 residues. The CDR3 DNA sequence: TGTGCCAGCAGCTTAGGGGGTCAGGGGCGCAGCTACGAGCAGTACTTC. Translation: CASSLGGQGRSYEQYF.

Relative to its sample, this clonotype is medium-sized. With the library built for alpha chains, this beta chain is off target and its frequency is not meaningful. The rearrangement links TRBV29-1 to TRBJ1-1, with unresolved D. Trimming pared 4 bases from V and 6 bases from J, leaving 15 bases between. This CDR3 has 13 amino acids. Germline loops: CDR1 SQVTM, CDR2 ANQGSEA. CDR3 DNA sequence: TGCAGCGTTGGAATGACGGGGAGCGCTGAAGCTTTCTTT. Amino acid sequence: CSVGMTGSAEAFF.

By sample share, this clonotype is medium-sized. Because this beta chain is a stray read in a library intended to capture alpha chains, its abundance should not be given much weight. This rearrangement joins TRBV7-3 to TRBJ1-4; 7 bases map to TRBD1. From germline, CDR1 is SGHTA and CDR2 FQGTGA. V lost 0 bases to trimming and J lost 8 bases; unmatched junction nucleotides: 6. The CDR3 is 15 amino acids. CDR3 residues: CASSLTGGWGEKLFF. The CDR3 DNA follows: TGTGCCAGCAGCTTAACAGGGGGCTGGGGCGAAAAACTGTTTTTT.